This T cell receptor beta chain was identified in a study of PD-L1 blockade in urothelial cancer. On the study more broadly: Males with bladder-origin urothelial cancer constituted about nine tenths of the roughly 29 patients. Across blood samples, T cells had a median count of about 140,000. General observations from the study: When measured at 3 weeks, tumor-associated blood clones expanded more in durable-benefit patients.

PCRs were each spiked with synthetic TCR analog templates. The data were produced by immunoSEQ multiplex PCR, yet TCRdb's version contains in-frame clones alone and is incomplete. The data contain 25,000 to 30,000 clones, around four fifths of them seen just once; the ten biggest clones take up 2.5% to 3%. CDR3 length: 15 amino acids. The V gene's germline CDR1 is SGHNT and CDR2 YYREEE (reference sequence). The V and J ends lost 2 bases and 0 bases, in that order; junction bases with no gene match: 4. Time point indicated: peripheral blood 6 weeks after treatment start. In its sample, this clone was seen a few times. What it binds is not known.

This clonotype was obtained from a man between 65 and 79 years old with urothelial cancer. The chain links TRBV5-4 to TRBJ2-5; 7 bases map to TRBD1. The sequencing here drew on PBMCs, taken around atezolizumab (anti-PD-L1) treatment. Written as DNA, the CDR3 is TGTGCCAGCAGCTTTGGGACAGCGTACCAAGAGACCCAGTACTTC. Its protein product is CASSFGTAYQETQYF.